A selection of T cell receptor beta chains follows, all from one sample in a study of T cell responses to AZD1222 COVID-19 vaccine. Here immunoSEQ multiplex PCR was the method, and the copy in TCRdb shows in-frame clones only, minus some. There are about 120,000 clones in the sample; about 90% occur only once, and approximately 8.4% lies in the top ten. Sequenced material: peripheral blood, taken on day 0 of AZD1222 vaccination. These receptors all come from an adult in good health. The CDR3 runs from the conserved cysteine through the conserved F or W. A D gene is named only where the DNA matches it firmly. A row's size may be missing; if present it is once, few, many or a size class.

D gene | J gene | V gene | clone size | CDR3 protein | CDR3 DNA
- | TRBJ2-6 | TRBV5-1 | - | CASSFRYSGANVLTF | TGCGCCAGCAGCTTCAGGTACTCTGGGGCCAACGTCCTGACTTTC
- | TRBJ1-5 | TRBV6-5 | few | CASSSGAYSNQPQHF | TGTGCCAGCAGCTCAGGTGCCTATAGCAATCAGCCCCAGCATTTT
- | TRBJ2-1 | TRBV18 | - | CASSSLGGPSYNEQFF | TGTGCCAGCTCCAGCCTTGGGGGGCCGTCCTACAATGAGCAGTTCTTC
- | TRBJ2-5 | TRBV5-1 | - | CASSLNQGRETQYF | TGCGCCAGCAGCTTAAATCAGGGGAGAGAGACCCAGTACTTC
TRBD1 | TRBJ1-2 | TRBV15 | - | CATSRRDRGFYGYTF | TGTGCCACCAGCCGCCGGGACAGGGGTTTCTATGGCTACACCTTC
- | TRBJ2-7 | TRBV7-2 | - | CASSTRSGQGVYEQYF | TGTGCCAGCAGCACCCGGTCGGGGCAGGGCGTCTACGAGCAGTACTTC
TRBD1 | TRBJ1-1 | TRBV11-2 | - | CASSLETGGFPEAFF | TGTGCCAGCAGCTTAGAAACAGGGGGTTTCCCTGAAGCTTTCTTT
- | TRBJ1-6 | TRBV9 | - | CASSVSGAVGDSPLHF | TGTGCCAGCAGCGTATCAGGGGCTGTGGGTGATTCACCCCTCCACTTT
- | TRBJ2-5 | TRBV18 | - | CASSQVFTQETQYF | TGTGCCAGCTCACAGGTATTTACCCAAGAGACCCAGTACTTC
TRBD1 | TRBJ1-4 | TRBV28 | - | CASSLEGQGTEKLFF | TGTGCCAGCAGTTTAGAGGGACAGGGGACGGAAAAACTGTTTTTT
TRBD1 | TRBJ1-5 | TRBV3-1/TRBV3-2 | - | CASSHSGQADQPQHF | TGTGCCAGCAGCCATTCCGGACAGGCAGATCAGCCCCAGCATTTT
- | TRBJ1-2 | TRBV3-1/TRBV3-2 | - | CASSPRGRGTAYGYTF | TGTGCCAGCAGCCCCCGGGGCCGAGGCACAGCCTATGGCTACACCTTC
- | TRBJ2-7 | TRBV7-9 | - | CASFRGGEQYF | TGTGCCAGCTTCAGGGGAGGCGAGCAGTACTTC
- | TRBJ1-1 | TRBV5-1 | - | CASSMDPNTEAFF | TGCGCCAGCAGCATGGACCCGAACACTGAAGCTTTCTTT
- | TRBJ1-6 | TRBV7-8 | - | CASSPQRGGDSPLHF | TGTGCCAGCAGCCCCCAAAGGGGAGGAGATTCACCCCTCCACTTT
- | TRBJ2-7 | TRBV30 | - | CAWSTGTLNYEQYF | TGTGCCTGGAGTACCGGGACACTAAACTACGAGCAGTACTTC
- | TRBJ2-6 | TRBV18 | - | CASSPFSGANVLTF | TGTGCCAGCTCACCATTCTCTGGGGCCAACGTCCTGACTTTC
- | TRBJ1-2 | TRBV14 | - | CASSNRLNYGYTF | TGTGCCAGCAGCAACCGCCTAAACTATGGCTACACCTTC
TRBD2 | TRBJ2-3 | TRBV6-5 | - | CASSSGLAGRGDTQYF | TGTGCCAGCAGTTCCGGACTAGCGGGGCGAGGGGATACGCAGTATTTT
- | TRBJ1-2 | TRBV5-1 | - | CASSLVQGNVKTDGYTF | TGCGCCAGCAGCTTGGTTCAGGGGAATGTGAAAACGGATGGCTACACCTTC
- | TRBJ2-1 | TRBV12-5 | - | CASGLFPNEHNEQFF | TGTGCTAGTGGTTTGTTCCCGAACGAACACAATGAGCAGTTCTTC
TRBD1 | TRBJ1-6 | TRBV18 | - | CASSPQPEGQGVNTGNSPLHF | TGTGCCAGCTCACCGCAGCCGGAGGGACAGGGGGTTAATACGGGGAATTCACCCCTCCACTTT
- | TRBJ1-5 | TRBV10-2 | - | CASSESNTNQPQHF | TGCGCCAGCAGTGAGTCGAATACGAATCAGCCCCAGCATTTT
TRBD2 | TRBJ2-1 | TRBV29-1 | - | CSTTERGPKDEQFF | TGCAGCACCACCGAGCGGGGCCCTAAGGATGAGCAGTTCTTC
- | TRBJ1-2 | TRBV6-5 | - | CASSDGSYGYTF | TGTGCCAGCAGCGATGGATCCTATGGCTACACCTTC
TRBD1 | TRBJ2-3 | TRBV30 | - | CAWSVQGQGQYF | TGTGCCTGGAGTGTACAGGGACAGGGTCAGTATTTT
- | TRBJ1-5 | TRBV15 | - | CATSSDRYQPQHF | TGTGCCACCAGCAGTGACAGGTATCAGCCCCAGCATTTT
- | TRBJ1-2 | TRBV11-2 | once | CASSLSLGGYGYTF | TGTGCCAGCAGCTTAAGCCTAGGGGGCTATGGCTACACCTTC
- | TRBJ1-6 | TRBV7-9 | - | CASSLTGHTGSPLHF | TGTGCCAGCAGCTTAACAGGACATACGGGGTCACCCCTCCACTTT
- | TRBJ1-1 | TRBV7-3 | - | CASTGQRNTEAFF | TGTGCCAGCACCGGGCAGAGGAACACTGAAGCTTTCTTT
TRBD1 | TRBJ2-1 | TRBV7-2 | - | CASSYRTGQEQFF | TGTGCCAGCAGTTACCGGACAGGGCAGGAGCAGTTCTTC
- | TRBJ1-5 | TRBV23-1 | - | CASSQSSGPRLRTNQPQHF | TGCGCCAGCAGTCAATCGTCGGGGCCAAGATTACGAACAAATCAGCCCCAGCATTTT
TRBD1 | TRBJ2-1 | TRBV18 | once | CATSWDRGLNEQFF | TGTGCCACCTCATGGGACAGGGGGCTGAATGAGCAGTTCTTC
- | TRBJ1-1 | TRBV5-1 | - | CASSLNLLQYMNTEAFF | TGCGCCAGCAGCTTGAACCTACTGCAGTACATGAACACTGAAGCTTTCTTT
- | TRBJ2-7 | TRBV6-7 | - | CASSYCPTRQGTPEQYF | TGTGCCAGCAGTTACTGTCCGACTAGGCAGGGCACCCCCGAGCAGTACTTC
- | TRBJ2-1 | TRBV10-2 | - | CASVGTIYNEQFF | TGCGCCAGCGTAGGGACAATCTACAATGAGCAGTTCTTC
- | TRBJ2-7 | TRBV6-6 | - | CSSGDYEQYF | TGTTCATCGGGGGACTACGAGCAGTACTTC
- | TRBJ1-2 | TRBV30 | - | CAWSVLGMNYGYTF | TGTGCCTGGAGTGTACTCGGTATGAACTATGGCTACACCTTC
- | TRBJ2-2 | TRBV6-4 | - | CASSDSTDTGELFF | TGTGCCAGCAGTGACTCGACAGACACCGGGGAGCTGTTTTTT
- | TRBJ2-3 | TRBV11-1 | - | CASTRGSLSTDTQYF | TGTGCCAGCACTCGGGGGAGCCTTAGCACAGATACGCAGTATTTT
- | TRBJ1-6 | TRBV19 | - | CASTTRGGWRSPLHF | TGTGCCAGTACCACCCGAGGGGGGTGGAGATCACCCCTCCACTTT
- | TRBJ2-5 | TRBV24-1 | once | CATSDWGVQETQYF | TGTGCCACCAGTGATTGGGGGGTACAAGAGACCCAGTACTTC
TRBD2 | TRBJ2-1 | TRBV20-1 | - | CSATSGGEQFF | TGCAGTGCAACTAGCGGCGGTGAGCAGTTCTTC
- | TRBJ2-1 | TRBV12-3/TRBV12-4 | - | CASSPSIHEQFF | TGTGCCAGCAGTCCTAGTATCCATGAGCAGTTCTTC
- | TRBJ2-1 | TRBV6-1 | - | CASSEALQGEQFF | TGTGCCAGCAGTGAAGCGCTTCAGGGGGAGCAGTTCTTC
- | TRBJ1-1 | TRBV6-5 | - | CASSYSGSSEAFF | TGTGCCAGCAGTTACTCGGGGTCTTCTGAAGCTTTCTTT
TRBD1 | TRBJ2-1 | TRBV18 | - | CASSPGQGNEQFF | TGTGCCAGCTCACCCGGACAGGGCAATGAGCAGTTCTTC
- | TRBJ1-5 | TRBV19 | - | CASSIAVKTGVRNQPQHF | TGTGCCAGTAGTATAGCGGTGAAGACAGGAGTCCGCAATCAGCCCCAGCATTTT
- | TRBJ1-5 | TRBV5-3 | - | CARSLNGGVRSASNQPQHF | TGTGCCAGAAGCTTGAACGGGGGGGTACGGAGTGCGAGCAATCAGCCCCAGCATTTT
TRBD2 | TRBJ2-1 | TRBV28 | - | CASGTSGDYNEQFF | TGTGCCAGCGGGACTAGCGGGGATTACAATGAGCAGTTCTTC
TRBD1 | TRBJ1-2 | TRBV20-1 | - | CSASNGQGYGYTF | TGCAGTGCTAGTAACGGACAGGGGTATGGCTACACCTTC
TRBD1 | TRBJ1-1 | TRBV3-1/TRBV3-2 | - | CASSLDRDEAFF | TGTGCCAGCAGTCTAGACAGGGACGAAGCTTTCTTT
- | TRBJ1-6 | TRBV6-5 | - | CASRDTLNSPLHF | TGTGCCAGCCGGGACACCCTTAATTCACCCCTCCACTTT
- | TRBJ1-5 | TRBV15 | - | CATSRKSGNQPQHF | TGTGCCACCAGCAGAAAGTCAGGGAACCAGCCCCAGCATTTT
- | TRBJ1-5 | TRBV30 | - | CAWSGGQSNQPQHF | TGTGCCTGGAGTGGTGGACAGTCCAATCAGCCCCAGCATTTT
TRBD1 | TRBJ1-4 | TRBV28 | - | CASSNTGGDEKLFF | TGTGCCAGCAGCAATACAGGGGGCGATGAAAAACTGTTTTTT
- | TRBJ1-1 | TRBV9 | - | CASSLYPSHQERDMNTEAFF | TGTGCCAGCAGCCTTTACCCCTCCCACCAAGAAAGAGACATGAACACTGAAGCTTTCTTT
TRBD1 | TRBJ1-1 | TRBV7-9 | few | CASSLQGATTEAFF | TGTGCCAGCAGCTTACAGGGGGCGACCACTGAAGCTTTCTTT
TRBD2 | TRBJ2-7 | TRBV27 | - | CASSLPGLAASYEQYF | TGTGCCAGCAGTTTACCGGGACTAGCGGCCTCCTACGAGCAGTACTTC